The 7 T cell receptor beta chains below all came from one sample that was sequenced in a study of graft-versus-host responses after intestinal transplantation (dated by TCRdb to about 2021). In the paper's terms, the time point label means: cells obtained before transplantation from donor or recipient. The antigens of these receptors remain unknown. The library was made by the immunoSEQ multiplex PCR assay. TCRdb stores this immuneACCESS table with in-frame sequences only. Part of the clones is absent; in the studies checked, under half of the shortfall reflects unresolved V genes, and no reason is known for the rest. The sample table records tens of thousands of clones; approximately 87% of these occur just once. The ten largest clonotypes hold 0.11% of the sample. The sequencing used unstimulated CD4+ T cells sorted from spleen or lymph node cells, collected before intestinal transplant. The receptors here all came from a human donor who received an intestinal transplant.

The gene calls are TRBV6-5 and TRBJ2-1, with a tentative D call TRBD2 (6 bases). V was cut by 7 bases and J by 0 bases, with 13 bases left in between. This CDR3 contains 15 residues. In germline, CDR1 is MNHEY, CDR2 SVGAGI. CDR3 nucleotide sequence: TGTGCCAGCACCACGACGGGGGTCTCCTACAATGAGCAGTTCTTC. It specifies CASTTTGVSYNEQFF.

The chain couples TRBV9 to TRBJ2-2; D gene ambiguous. Germline V gene lookup returns CDR1 SGDLS and CDR2 YYNGEE. The CDR3 has 14 residues. V lost 0 bases and J lost 6, with 9 bases in between. Here the CDR3 DNA reads TGTGCCAGCAGCGTAGTTCTCCAGGCCGGGGAGCTGTTTTTT. Encoded protein: CASSVVLQAGELFF.

The V and J genes are TRBV5-1 and TRBJ2-5, with TRBD2 matching 11 bases. The CDR3 has 15 amino acids. J lost 5 bases, V lost 4 bases, and 7 bases had no gene match. The germline gives CDR1 SGHRS, CDR2 YFSETQ. The CDR3 protein is CASSLSGGAGETQYF. DNA for the CDR3: TGCGCCAGCAGCCTTAGCGGGGGGGCCGGGGAGACCCAGTACTTC. Full variable domain (remainder filled in from reference TRBV5-1 and TRBJ2-5): KAGVTQTPRYLIKTRGQQVTLSCSPISGHRSVSWYQQTPGQGLQFLFEYFSETQRNKGNFPGRFSGRQFSNSRSEMNVSTLELGDSALYLCASSLSGGAGETQYFGPGTRLLVL.

The chain employs TRBV11-2 and TRBJ1-2; no clear D. Germline V CDR1 and CDR2: SGHAT, FQNNGV. With 5 bases removed from V and 3 bases from J, the gap between germline ends came to 7 bases. CDR3 size: 12 residues. CDR3 sequence reads: CASSRVDYGYTF. The CDR3 DNA is TGTGCCAGCAGCCGCGTTGACTATGGCTACACCTTC.

The genes are TRBV2 and TRBJ2-7, with a tentative D call TRBD2 (6 bases). The CDR3 totals 11 residues. Germline CDR1 SNHLY, CDR2 FYNNEI. V was pared by 6 bases and J by 3 bases, with 6 bases between. The CDR3 region is CASREGYEQYF. The DNA of the CDR3 is TGTGCCAGCAGGGAGGGCTACGAGCAGTACTTC.

This chain joins TRBV7-2 and TRBJ1-5; no clear D gene. V was pared by 6 bases and J by 6 bases, with 21 bases between. The CDR3 is made up of 16 amino acids. Germline V gives CDR1 SGHTA, CDR2 FQGNSA. As DNA, the CDR3 is TGTGCCAGCAGATACCGCGCGGGGAGTTCTGCTCAGCCCCAGCATTTT. Translation gives CASRYRAGSSAQPQHF.

The chain uses TRBV10-3 and TRBJ2-5; 7 bases line up with TRBD2. This CDR3 is 15 amino acids long. Per the germline V gene, CDR1 is ENHRY and CDR2 is SYGVKD. V was clipped by 5 bases and J by 5 bases; unmatched bases: 11. The CDR3 region is CAISPGGGAGETQYF. The CDR3 region has the DNA TGTGCCATCAGTCCGGGGGGAGGAGCGGGGGAGACCCAGTACTTC.